A single TCR beta chain is shown here with its context. This clonotype was found many times. This clone's antigen is unknown. At one boundary the junction diverges from the germline segment, which might be a read error. Ophthalmopathy patients had moderately to severely active disease, Clinical Activity Score of at least 3, NOSPECS grade of at least 4, and disease duration under 3 months. Patients with other autoimmune diseases, uncontrolled infections, pregnancy or lactation were excluded. Clinical symptoms, serum thyroxine, TRAb, thyroid ultrasound and orbital computed tomography formed the basis of the diagnosis. Using Ficoll-Paque density gradient centrifugation, PBMCs were isolated from about 9.2 ml of fresh peripheral blood. Total RNA was extracted with Trizol reagent and quality-checked on an Agilent 2100 Bioanalyzer. This specimen belongs to a study of Graves' ophthalmopathy and Graves' hyperthyroidism (dated by TCRdb to between 2017 and 2018). About the full investigation: Peripheral blood was collected before any treatment was given, at the time of initial diagnosis. The study used TCR beta repertoire signatures to distinguish Graves' ophthalmopathy from Graves' hyperthyroidism and to predict progression to ophthalmopathy. In total, some 130 blood samples were TCR-sequenced: approximately 42 ophthalmopathy, roughly 80 hyperthyroidism and some 17 hyperthyroidism-to-ophthalmopathy patients. To explore V-J signatures that distinguish ophthalmopathy from hyperthyroidism, a discovery set of more than 90 patients was enrolled, made up of more than 40 with ophthalmopathy and some 56 with stable hyperthyroidism. For independent validation, a separate cohort was made up of around 19 hyperthyroidism patients plus 17 patients who later progressed from hyperthyroidism to ophthalmopathy. In six or seven hyperthyroidism patients, the T-cell repertoires found in thyroid tissue were compared with those found in blood. Following sample collection, hyperthyroidism patients were given methimazole at a starting dose of 30 mg daily, and ophthalmopathy patients were given high-dose intravenous methylprednisolone. For training and testing, the 100 patients in the discovery cohort were randomly divided in a 7:3 ratio. The investigation overall reported the following: In validation, the model predicted ophthalmopathy progression with about 70% sensitivity and 72.22% specificity; 12 predicted patients were CT-confirmed with GO in a median of approximately 6.5 months. In cross-validation, the 13-signature model distinguished ophthalmopathy from stable hyperthyroidism with just over 85% sensitivity and nearly 82% specificity, and in the test set the corresponding values were 80% and 75%. No statistical method was used to set the sample size in advance, and the investigators knew which group each participant was assigned to. Most of the expanded thyroid clonotypes with a frequency above 0.001 were also detected in blood, and it was suggested that the thyroid immune response may be reflected by blood repertoires.

For repertoire sequencing, TCR beta CDR3 regions were amplified from RNA transcripts. The first round was an RT-PCR using HTBI primers with the Qiagen OneStep RT-PCR kit, and this first round was followed by a second-round multiplex PCR, then size selection and purification. Libraries were sequenced on an Illumina HiSeq2000 using paired-end 100 bp reads. The source study handled its data this way. SOAPnuke was used for read processing, and reads with adapters, uncalled bases, a mean Phred below 15, or no exact constant-primer or identifier match were discarded. COPE v1.2.5 was used to merge high-quality paired reads. Each unique nucleotide sequence was treated as a clonotype, and MiTCR v1.1 was used to align the clonotypes to the IMGT TRB V, D and J references. Analysis was restricted to V-J combinations with a frequency above 0.0001, which covered about 99% of repertoires. For each V-J combination, a TCR clonal expansion and chaos score was defined as the ratio of F50 clonal expansion to chaos observed in the TCRdist matrix. Welch's t-statistics and random forest were used to reduce features to over ten V-J combinations, which were fed into a naive Bayes classifier. The similarity between thyroid and blood repertoires was quantified using the Morisita-Horn index. The public reads were reprocessed in TCRdb via fastp at Q25 and MiXCR, keeping in-frame beta chains. Every distinct CDR3 protein forms one entry, paired with its most common genes and DNA. TCRdb, not the authors, supplied the V and J calls. The sample records 450,000 or so distinct CDR3 sequences, about an eighth of which are singletons. Jointly, the top ten make up 9.5% to 10% of the sample.

Including the terminal cysteine and phenylalanine, the CDR3 comprises 13 residues. Only the CDR3 part of the read is kept: 39 bases, read in frame from the first base. The germline V gene yields MNHEY for CDR1 and SVGAGI for CDR2. The specimen was blood. The chain employs TRBV6-5 and TRBJ1-1; the D segment cannot be called with confidence. The source of this sequence is a woman aged 30 to 39 with Graves' ophthalmopathy. Donor details come from another sample of the same person, matched by shared clones. The DNA reads TGTGCCAGCAGTTACTCGGAGGCCACTGAAGCTTCCTTT. Translated, it reads CASSYSEATEASF.